The 23 T cell receptor beta chains given below trace back to one sample, sequenced in a study of CD8 T cells in Susac syndrome (dated by TCRdb to the late 2010s). The library relied on the immunoSEQ multiplex PCR assay. RNA was extracted using the RNeasy kit, and roughly 0.45 to 1 ug of the RNA was reverse transcribed with random hexamers. TCRdb's own reprocessing of the public reads used fastp at Q25 and MiXCR and kept productive beta chains. Rows with a matching CDR3 protein are joined into one entry that keeps the most common DNA and genes. This sample is represented by more than 95,000 distinct CDR3 sequences; around 94% of them were singletons. Of the sample, around 0.2% falls within the top ten clones. Input material: CD8+ T cells from PBMCs. These receptors were taken from a human donor with Susac syndrome.

The rearrangement joins TRBV13 to TRBJ1-2; a weak D match, TRBD1 (5 bases). Germline values: CDR1 PRHDT, CDR2 FYEKMQ (reference sequence). Trimming left V 2 bases short and J 8 bases short, with 12 bases between. This CDR3 is 13 amino acids long. CDR3 DNA sequence: TGTGCCAGCAGCTTATGGGGGGATGGGGGCTACACCTTC. Translated: CASSLWGDGGYTF. Filled out from reference TRBV13 and TRBJ1-2, the complete variable domain reads AAGVIQSPRHLIKEKRETATLKCYPIPRHDTVYWYQQGPGQDPQFLISFYEKMQSDKGSIPDRFSAQQFSDYHSELNMSSLELGDSALYFCASSLWGDGGYTFGSGTRLTVV.

This chain connects TRBV27 to TRBJ2-7; D is unresolved. The CDR3 has 16 residues. With 3 bases removed from V and 3 bases from J, the gap between germline ends came to 18 bases. Germline lookup yields CDR1 MNHEY and CDR2 SMNVEV (reference sequence). CDR3 in DNA: TGTGCCAGCAGTTTTCGTTACGCTAAACTCGGCTACGAGCAGTACTTC. This sequence encodes CASSFRYAKLGYEQYF.

J is TRBJ1-2 and V is TRBV7-9, with a weak D call TRBD1 (6 bases). Germline V gene sequence: CDR1 SEHNR, CDR2 FQNEAQ (reference sequence). Trimming stripped 4 bases from V and 3 bases from J, with 21 bases between. There are 17 residues in the CDR3. The CDR3 DNA sequence: TGTGCCAGCAGCTCCGGGACCGAAAGGGGGACCTACTATGGCTACACCTTC. This gives the protein CASSSGTERGTYYGYTF. The full variable domain, completed using reference TRBV7-9 and TRBJ1-2, is DTGVSQNPRHKITKRGQNVTFRCDPISEHNRLYWYRQTLGQGPEFLTYFQNEAQLEKSRLLSDRFSAERPKGSFSTLEIQRTEQGDSAMYLCASSSGTERGTYYGYTFGSGTRLTVV.

This sequence joins TRBV4-1 and TRBJ1-6; D unclear. This CDR3 spans 16 amino acids. Germline assignment: CDR1 MGHRA and CDR2 YSYEKL. The ends were cut back, 0 bases at V and 6 bases at J, with 12 bases in the middle. Here the CDR3 reads CASSQDLEIFNSPLHF. In DNA form, the CDR3 reads TGCGCCAGCAGCCAAGATTTGGAGATCTTTAATTCACCCCTCCACTTT.

This clonotype occurred once. J is TRBJ1-4 and V is TRBV20-1; D is unclear. Trimming removed 4 bases at V and 8 bases at J, with 17 bases between. This CDR3 contains 14 residues. Per germline, CDR1 DFQATT and CDR2 SNEGSKA (reference sequence). Here the CDR3 DNA reads TGCAGTGCTAACCTAGAATCTGATGGGGAAAAACTGTTTTTT. Amino acids: CSANLESDGEKLFF.

This rearrangement joins TRBV2 to TRBJ2-7; 7 bases align to TRBD1. The germline V gene encodes CDR1 SNHLY and CDR2 FYNNEI. The CDR3 totals 14 residues. V lost 9 bases, J lost 4 bases, and 12 bases stayed unmatched. CDR3 sequence: CASHHHRGRYEQYF. The CDR3 region has the DNA TGTGCCAGTCACCACCACAGGGGACGGTACGAGCAGTACTTC.

The V and J genes are TRBV30 and TRBJ1-1; possibly TRBD1 for D (5 bases). This CDR3 comprises 14 residues. V lost 2 bases and J 6 bases, leaving 16 bases between the germline ends. Germline V CDR1 and CDR2: GTSNPN, SVGIG (reference sequence). CDR3 loop: CAWSLSGGSPEAFF. Written as DNA, the CDR3 is TGTGCCTGGAGTTTGTCGGGGGGGAGCCCTGAAGCTTTCTTT. Full variable domain (remainder filled in from reference TRBV30 and TRBJ1-1): SQTIHQWPATLVQPVGSPLSLECTVEGTSNPNLYWYRQAAGRGLQLLFYSVGIGQISSEVPQNLSASRPQDRQFILSSKKLLLSDSGFYLCAWSLSGGSPEAFFGQGTRLTVV.

The gene calls are TRBV9 and TRBJ1-1; TRBD1 matches at 9 bases. The CDR3 runs to 13 residues. Germline CDR1 reads SGDLS; CDR2 reads YYNGEE. J lost 11 bases, V lost 3 bases, and 8 bases had no gene match. CDR3 nucleotides: TGTGCCAGCAGCGGTACCGGGACAGGGTACGCTTTCTTT. Translating it yields CASSGTGTGYAFF.

The rearrangement links TRBV2 to TRBJ2-7; no clear D gene. Per the germline V gene, CDR1 is SNHLY and CDR2 is FYNNEI. CDR3 length: 13 amino acids. Trimming removed 4 bases from V and 3 bases from J, with 10 bases in between. CDR3 DNA: TGTGCCAGCAGTGTCGGCAGGAACTACGAGCAGTACTTC. It codes for CASSVGRNYEQYF.

The J gene is TRBJ1-1, the V gene TRBV10-3, with 10 nucleotides matching TRBD1. The CDR3 is 15 residues long. The J segment lost 5 bases and the V segment lost 6 bases, leaving 9 bases of the junction unmatched. Germline loops: CDR1 ENHRY, CDR2 SYGVKD. DNA for the CDR3: TGTGCCATCAGGGACAGGGGGGTTCGGTTGACTGAAGCTTTCTTT. Amino acids: CAIRDRGVRLTEAFF.

The V call is TRBV12-3 or TRBV12-4, the J call TRBJ2-4; 8 bases are shared with TRBD2. This CDR3 region has 16 residues. With V trimmed by 6 bases and J by 5 bases, 12 bases remained unmatched. CDR3 nucleotides: TGTGCCAGCAGCCCCCCGGGGGGGTACCTGGAAAACATTCAGTACTTC. It specifies CASSPPGGYLENIQYF.

The chain carries TRBV30 and TRBJ1-1; 10 bases are shared with TRBD1. The CDR3 contains 13 residues. Trimming at V came to 0 bases and at J to 6 bases, leaving 1 base not matched to a gene. The germline V gene has CDR1 GTSNPN and CDR2 SVGIG (reference sequence). CDR3 in DNA: TGTGCCTGGAGTGTAGGGACAGGGGCTGAAGCTTTCTTT. Protein sequence: CAWSVGTGAEAFF. The entire variable domain, with the rest obtained from reference TRBV30 and TRBJ1-1, is as follows: SQTIHQWPATLVQPVGSPLSLECTVEGTSNPNLYWYRQAAGRGLQLLFYSVGIGQISSEVPQNLSASRPQDRQFILSSKKLLLSDSGFYLCAWSVGTGAEAFFGQGTRLTVV.

The V and J genes are TRBV27 and TRBJ1-5; D ambiguous. V was trimmed by 4 bases and J by 0 bases, leaving 13 bases between them. The germline CDR1 and CDR2 sequences are MNHEY and SMNVEV (reference sequence). CDR3 size: 16 residues. The CDR3 nucleotides read TGTGCCAGCAGTTCCGGGCCCGCCTATAGCAATCAGCCCCAGCATTTT. Its translation: CASSSGPAYSNQPQHF.

The rearrangement uses TRBV11-2 and TRBJ2-3; the match to TRBD2 covers 12 bases. Germline V CDR1 and CDR2: SGHAT, FQNNGV. The CDR3 consists of 16 residues. V was pared by 7 bases and J by 2 bases, with 7 bases of the junction left unmatched. As DNA, the CDR3 is TGTGCCAGCATCCGGACTAGCGGGGACCACACAGATACGCAGTATTTT. It translates to CASIRTSGDHTDTQYF. The variable domain in full, with the rest retrieved from reference TRBV11-2 and TRBJ2-3, is EAGVAQSPRYKIIEKRQSVAFWCNPISGHATLYWYQQILGQGPKLLIQFQNNGVVDDSQLPKDRFSAERLKGVDSTLKIQPAKLEDSAVYLCASIRTSGDHTDTQYFGPGTRLTVL.

The chain couples TRBV19 to TRBJ2-7, with 10 bases identical to TRBD2. The V gene end was trimmed by 9 bases and the J gene end by 4 bases; junction bases not matched to a gene: 6. CDR1 and CDR2 from the germline V gene are LNHDA and SQIVND (reference sequence). This CDR3 comprises 13 residues. The CDR3 here is CASTGLAPYEQYF. CDR3 DNA: TGTGCCAGCACGGGACTAGCGCCGTACGAGCAGTACTTC.

This chain joins TRBV6-2 or TRBV6-3 and TRBJ2-6, with a weak D call TRBD2 (5 bases). The length of the CDR3 is 15 residues. CDR1 MNHEY and CDR2 SVGEGT come from the germline V gene. V was trimmed by 2 bases and J by 0 bases, leaving 5 bases between them. CDR3 residues: CASSYTSSGANVLTF. The CDR3 DNA is TGTGCCAGCAGTTACACTAGCTCTGGGGCCAACGTCCTGACTTTC.

This chain uses TRBV13 with TRBJ1-2; a possible D gene is TRBD1 (5 bases). The V end lost 7 bases, the J end lost 8 bases, and 23 bases lay between the germline ends. Germline assignment: CDR1 PRHDT and CDR2 FYEKMQ (reference sequence). This CDR3 has 15 residues. The CDR3 here is CASTIPYLGAPGYTF. CDR3 sequence (DNA): TGTGCCAGCACCATACCATACTTAGGGGCGCCCGGCTACACCTTC.

The chain combines TRBV7-9 with TRBJ2-3, with TRBD2 matching over 10 bases. CDR1 and CDR2 from the germline V gene are SEHNR and FQNEAQ (reference sequence). The CDR3 is made up of 16 amino acids. Losses at the gene ends were 1 base for V and 3 bases for J; bases not matched to a gene: 4. The CDR3 DNA sequence: TGTGCCAGCAGCTTAGAAGGACTAGCGGTAACAGATACGCAGTATTTT. It is translated as CASSLEGLAVTDTQYF.

The chain has TRBV5-4 and TRBJ1-2; no reliable D call. This CDR3 comprises 16 residues. CDR1 is SGHNT and CDR2 is YYREEE in the germline V gene (reference sequence). With 4 bases removed from V and 4 bases from J, the gap between germline ends came to 20 bases. CDR3 region: CASSPPVAPGTYGYTF. DNA for the CDR3: TGTGCCAGCAGCCCACCGGTGGCTCCTGGAACCTATGGCTACACCTTC.

For the CDR3, the DNA is TGTGCCAGCTCCGGGACAGTAAATGAAAAACTGTTTTTT. It encodes CASSGTVNEKLFF. The V gene is TRBV25-1, the J gene TRBJ1-4; 7 bases agree with TRBD1. Looked up from germline, CDR1 is MGHDK and CDR2 is SYGVNS. Trimming cost V 8 bases and J 5 bases; bases outside gene matches: 5. The CDR3 totals 13 residues.

This clonotype was observed a handful of times. V and J are TRBV4-1 and TRBJ1-2; a possible D gene is TRBD1 (6 bases). The CDR3 contains 14 residues. Trimming shortened V by 3 bases and J by 2 bases, and 10 bases separated the two germline ends. Germline CDR1 and CDR2: MGHRA and YSYEKL. The CDR3 DNA reads as TGCGCCAGCAGCCAGACAACAGGGAACTATGGCTACACCTTC. Translated: CASSQTTGNYGYTF.

The J gene is TRBJ2-5, the V gene TRBV3-1, with 8 bases matching TRBD1. CDR1 is LGHDT and CDR2 is YNNKEL in the germline V gene (reference sequence). This CDR3 has 19 residues. After removal of 0 bases from V and 5 bases from J, the junction contained 17 bases not matched to a gene. CDR3 protein: CASSQEGEPDRVERETQYF. Written as DNA, the CDR3 is TGTGCCAGCAGCCAAGAGGGGGAACCGGACAGGGTTGAGAGGGAGACCCAGTACTTC.

This clonotype was found once. The chain is built from TRBV3-1 and TRBJ2-2; TRBD2 aligns across 8 bases. The V and J ends lost 1 base and 6 bases, in that order; junction bases with no gene match: 1. CDR1 and CDR2 (germline): LGHDT, YNNKEL (reference sequence). The CDR3 runs 14 residues. The CDR3 DNA reads as TGTGCCAGCAGCCAAGCGGGAGGGCCCGGGGAGCTGTTTTTT. Residues: CASSQAGGPGELFF.